These 23 T cell receptor beta chains originate from one sample sequenced in a study of T cells after posttransplantation cyclophosphamide. Sequencing was performed with immunoSEQ multiplex PCR; in TCRdb, only in-frame clones are kept and a portion is missing. The sample gives around 20,000 clones, about 97% of which show up once; roughly 0.13% is in the top ten. Cells defined as naive were viable CD3+CD4+ or CD3+CD8+ and CCR7+CD45RA+CD45RO-CD95-CD27+CD28+. Material: naive CD4+ T cells sorted from PBMCs. The receptors derive from a man in his forties or fifties in good health, CMV-negative, and a related stem cell transplant donor.

Concerning this clone itself: This sample also contains other DNA sequences that code for the same CDR3. CDR3 sequence (DNA): TGTGCCAGCAGCAAACAGGGGGGCGGTTCACCCCTCCACTTT. Its protein product is CASSKQGGGSPLHF. The chain couples TRBV7-3 to TRBJ1-6; 8 bases are shared with TRBD1. V shed 5 bases and J 9 bases; nucleotides not matched to a gene: 6. This CDR3 is built from 14 residues. The germline V gene has CDR1 SGHTA and CDR2 FQGTGA.

V and J are TRBV19 and TRBJ2-3; D may be TRBD1 (6 bases). The CDR3 covers 13 residues. Trimming pared 8 bases from V and 0 bases from J, leaving 9 bases between. In germline, CDR1 is LNHDA, CDR2 SQIVND (reference sequence). The CDR3 coding sequence is TGTGCCAGTGGGGACACTAGCACAGATACGCAGTATTTT. Its protein product is CASGDTSTDTQYF.

Concerning this clone itself: Germline is not matched at one junction end, which may reflect a read error. The chain combines TRBV2 with TRBJ2-1; 8 positions agree with TRBD2. The CDR3 spans 14 residues. Germline CDR1 and CDR2: SNHLY and FYNNEI. The CDR3 DNA reads TGCGTGGGGGCTAGCGGGCTGGGGCACAATGAGCAGTTCTTC. Its protein is CVGASGLGHNEQFF.

A remark on this clone: Mismatch with germline at one junction end may stem from a read error. The chain carries TRBV6-5 and TRBJ2-7; 7 bases are shared with TRBD1. The CDR3 spans 15 residues. The germline V gene encodes CDR1 MNHEY and CDR2 SVGAGI. The CDR3 DNA is TGTGCCAGCACTTACTTGACAGGGAACTTGGGCGAGCAGTACTTC. This gives the protein CASTYLTGNLGEQYF.

The rearrangement uses TRBV28 and TRBJ1-1, with 10 bases fitting TRBD1. This CDR3 region has 13 residues. CDR1 MDHEN and CDR2 SYDVKM come from the germline V gene. V shed 8 bases and J 4 bases; nucleotides not matched to a gene: 4. CDR3 DNA: TGTGCCAGCCTGGACAGGGGGACCACTGAAGCTTTCTTT. Amino acid sequence: CASLDRGTTEAFF.

The chain is built from TRBV30 and TRBJ1-1; D ambiguous. Per germline, CDR1 GTSNPN and CDR2 SVGIG (reference sequence). The V gene lost 2 bases and the J gene lost 5 bases, with 9 bases spanning the gap. There are 12 residues in the CDR3. DNA of the CDR3: TGTGCCTGGAGTAGGTCGGGGACTGAAGCTTTCTTT. Translated: CAWSRSGTEAFF.

The chain joins TRBV10-1 to TRBJ1-1; 8 nucleotides match TRBD1. Germline V CDR1 and CDR2: WNHNN, SYGVQD (reference sequence). V was clipped by 2 bases and J by 3 bases; unmatched bases: 5. The CDR3 is made up of 15 amino acids. In nucleotides, the CDR3 is TGCGCCAGCAGTGAGGCAGGGGGCCCCGACACTGAAGCTTTCTTT. Amino acid sequence: CASSEAGGPDTEAFF.

V usage is TRBV14 and J usage is TRBJ2-1; 7 bases line up with TRBD2. CDR3 size: 15 residues. V trimming: 7 bases; J trimming: 9 bases; junction bases outside the gene matches: 15. Germline CDR1 reads SGHDN; CDR2 reads FVKESK. CDR3 sequence reads: CASTPKPAGPPEQFF. The DNA of the CDR3 is TGTGCCAGCACCCCTAAACCAGCGGGACCCCCTGAGCAGTTCTTC.

The rearrangement uses TRBV25-1 and TRBJ1-4, with no clear D. The CDR3 is 12 amino acids. Trimming left V 4 bases short and J 4 bases short, with 4 bases between. The germline V gene has CDR1 MGHDK and CDR2 SYGVNS. In DNA, the CDR3 is TGTGCCAGCAGTGCAATTAATGAAAAACTGTTTTTT. This gives the protein CASSAINEKLFF.

This chain links TRBV7-9 with TRBJ1-2, with TRBD1 identical over 9 bases. The CDR3 is 15 residues long. The ends lost 5 bases at V and 3 bases at J; junction bases unmatched: 7. Germline loops: CDR1 SEHNR, CDR2 FQNEAQ (reference sequence). The CDR3 DNA is TGTGCCAGCAGCCACAGGGGGCGGGTAGACTATGGCTACACCTTC. Translating gives CASSHRGRVDYGYTF.

The genes are TRBV6-4 and TRBJ2-2, with TRBD2 identical over 9 bases. Germline V lookup: CDR1 MRHNA, CDR2 SNTAGT. This CDR3 is built from 16 residues. V shed 6 bases and J 0 bases; nucleotides not matched to a gene: 5. In DNA, the CDR3 is TGTGCCAGCAGCCTTCGCGGGGGGGCGAACACCGGGGAGCTGTTTTTT. Protein sequence: CASSLRGGANTGELFF.

The V gene is TRBV2, the J gene TRBJ2-7, with 7 bases matching TRBD2. The junction had 9 bases not matched to a gene; V was cut back by 4 bases and J by 6 bases. This CDR3 region has 14 residues. In germline, CDR1 is SNHLY, CDR2 FYNNEI. The CDR3 DNA sequence: TGTGCCAGCAGTGCTGGCGGGAGTTGGGGCGAGCAGTACTTC. Its translation is CASSAGGSWGEQYF.

This sequence joins TRBV5-4 and TRBJ1-2, with D possibly TRBD1 on 5 matching bases. V was clipped by 4 bases and J by 5 bases, with 12 bases between them. The CDR3 extends over 13 amino acids. CDR1 is SGHNT and CDR2 is YYREEE in the germline V gene (reference sequence). CDR3 protein: CASSPDRQYGYTF. The CDR3 coding sequence is TGTGCCAGCAGCCCAGACCGACAGTATGGCTACACCTTC.

This chain links TRBV28 with TRBJ2-2; D ambiguous. Germline CDR1 reads MDHEN; CDR2 reads SYDVKM. The V end lost 7 bases, the J end lost 4 bases, and 10 bases lay between the germline ends. The length of the CDR3 is 13 residues. The chain's CDR3 is CASTRFVTGELFF. CDR3 DNA: TGTGCCAGCACGAGGTTCGTCACCGGGGAGCTGTTTTTT.

The genes are TRBV20-1 and TRBJ1-2; D ambiguous. The V and J ends lost 6 bases and 5 bases respectively, with 10 bases between them. The CDR3 has 11 amino acids. Germline-derived CDR1 and CDR2 are DFQATT and SNEGSKA (reference sequence). The CDR3, as DNA: TGCAGTGCCTCCACAGAATATGGCTACACCTTC. Its translation: CSASTEYGYTF.

The rearrangement joins TRBV14 to TRBJ1-4, with D possibly being TRBD1 (5 bases). Germline CDR1 SGHDN, CDR2 FVKESK. Trimming removed 3 bases from V and 7 bases from J, with 12 bases in between. CDR3 length: 14 residues. The CDR3 region is CASSQGQGGEKLFF. Here the CDR3 DNA reads TGTGCCAGCAGCCAGGGTCAGGGTGGTGAAAAACTGTTTTTT.

V usage is TRBV7-2 and J usage is TRBJ2-1, with D maybe TRBD1 (6 bases). The CDR3 has 15 amino acids. The ends were cut back, 3 bases at V and 0 bases at J, with 9 bases in the middle. Germline-derived CDR1 and CDR2 are SGHTA and FQGNSA. The CDR3 DNA follows: TGTGCCAGCAGCTTTCGAGGGGGCTCCTACAATGAGCAGTTCTTC. Translating gives CASSFRGGSYNEQFF.

The V call is TRBV7-7, the J call TRBJ2-3; 16 bases map to TRBD2. CDR1 and CDR2 from the germline V gene are SSHAT and FNYEAQ (reference sequence). Trimming removed 5 bases from V and 6 bases from J; junction bases left unmatched: 11. The CDR3 loop spans 18 amino acids. DNA for the CDR3: TGTGCCAGCAGCGTGGGACTAGCGGGGGGGAGGGGTGCGGATACGCAGTATTTT. This sequence encodes CASSVGLAGGRGADTQYF.

The CDR3 DNA reads as TGTGCCAGCAGTCCCTCACAATATAACTATGGCTACACCTTC. Residues: CASSPSQYNYGYTF. The chain carries TRBV6-5 and TRBJ1-2; D is uncertain. Germline lookup yields CDR1 MNHEY and CDR2 SVGAGI. This CDR3 is 14 amino acids long. Deletions cut 5 bases from V and 1 base from J, with 11 bases between.

This sequence joins TRBV6-1 and TRBJ1-2; no reliable D call. In germline, CDR1 is MNHNS, CDR2 SASEGT. V was trimmed by 8 bases and J by 4 bases, leaving 14 bases between them. The length of the CDR3 is 13 residues. DNA of the CDR3: TGTGCCAGCCTATTCTCGGGTAGCTATGGCTACACCTTC. Protein sequence: CASLFSGSYGYTF.

The V gene is TRBV10-1, the J gene TRBJ2-1; 9 bases align to TRBD1. Germline CDR1 and CDR2: WNHNN and SYGVQD (reference sequence). The CDR3 has 16 amino acids. With V trimmed by 3 bases and J by 2 bases, 5 bases remained unmatched. CDR3 nucleotides: TGCGCCAGCAGTGAATCCGGGACAGGGACCTACAATGAGCAGTTCTTC. Amino acid sequence: CASSESGTGTYNEQFF.

The chain links TRBV18 to TRBJ1-1, with a tentative D call TRBD1 (5 bases). Germline V gene data show CDR1 as KGHSH and CDR2 as LQKENI. The CDR3 is 12 amino acids. V shed 3 bases and J shed 3 bases, with 5 bases lying between them. This chain's CDR3 is CASSPTDTEAFF. The CDR3 DNA is TGTGCCAGCTCACCGACAGACACTGAAGCTTTCTTT. Full variable domain (rest looked up from reference TRBV18 and TRBJ1-1): NAGVMQNPRHLVRRRGQEARLRCSPMKGHSHVYWYRQLPEEGLKFMVYLQKENIIDESGMPKERFSAEFPKEGPSILRIQQVVRGDSAAYFCASSPTDTEAFFGQGTRLTVV.

The gene calls are TRBV7-3 and TRBJ1-1; D may be TRBD1 (5 bases). Trimming took off 5 bases at V and 4 bases at J, with 17 bases between the two ends. Per the germline V gene, CDR1 is SGHTA and CDR2 is FQGTGA. The CDR3 consists of 15 residues. The CDR3 sequence: CASSPQPGGGTEAFF. CDR3 nucleotides: TGTGCCAGCAGCCCCCAGCCGGGCGGGGGCACTGAAGCTTTCTTT.